This TCR beta chain appears in the sequencing data of a study of Graves' ophthalmopathy and Graves' hyperthyroidism (dated by TCRdb to between 2017 and 2018). About the study as a whole: Peripheral blood was collected at initial diagnosis, before any treatment. The study used signatures of the TCR beta repertoire to tell Graves' ophthalmopathy apart from Graves' hyperthyroidism and to predict which patients would progress to ophthalmopathy. In total, some 130 blood samples were TCR-sequenced: 43 ophthalmopathy, 80 or so hyperthyroidism and approximately 17 hyperthyroidism-to-ophthalmopathy patients. To explore V-J signatures that distinguish ophthalmopathy from hyperthyroidism, a discovery set of roughly 98 patients was enrolled, made up of 43 with ophthalmopathy and some 56 with stable hyperthyroidism. The independent validation cohort included about 19 hyperthyroidism patients plus 17 patients who later progressed from hyperthyroidism to ophthalmopathy. In six hyperthyroidism patients, the T-cell repertoire of thyroid tissue was compared with the T-cell repertoire of blood. Once sampling was done, hyperthyroidism patients were given methimazole at a starting dose of 30 mg daily, while ophthalmopathy patients were given high-dose intravenous methylprednisolone. The 90 to 100 discovery patients were randomly split 7:3 into training and test sets.

TCR beta CDR3 regions were amplified from RNA transcripts for repertoire sequencing. A first-round RT-PCR used HTBI primers with the Qiagen OneStep RT-PCR kit, followed by a second-round multiplex PCR, size selection and purification. Libraries were sequenced on an Illumina HiSeq2000 using paired-end 100 bp reads. In the original analysis: Reads were processed with SOAPnuke, discarding reads with adapters, uncalled bases, mean Phred below 15, or no exact constant-primer or identifier match. High-quality paired reads were merged with COPE v1.2.5. Each unique nucleotide sequence was defined as a clonotype, and clonotypes were aligned to IMGT TRB V, D and J references with MiTCR v1.1. The analysis was limited to V-J combinations with a frequency above 0.0001, which together covered about 99% of the repertoires. For each V-J combination, a TCR clonal expansion and chaos score was defined as F50 clonal expansion divided by the chaos observed in the TCRdist matrix. Features were reduced by Welch's t-statistics and random forest to around 13 V-J combinations, which fed a naive Bayes classifier. The similarity between thyroid and blood repertoires was quantified using the Morisita-Horn index. TCRdb reanalyzed the raw reads on its own, using fastp at Q25 for trimming and MiXCR for clone calling, and kept in-frame beta chains. Under each unique CDR3 protein, matching rows form one entry showing the most common genes and DNA. The V and J calls reflect TCRdb's pipeline rather than the authors' work. The sample contains about 200,000 distinct CDR3 sequences, around 30% of them found a single time. About 9.1% of the sample lies in the top ten.

General conclusions and limits of the study: Sample size was not statistically predetermined, and group allocation was not concealed from the investigators. The 13-signature model separated ophthalmopathy from stable hyperthyroidism with roughly 90% sensitivity and less than 83% specificity in cross-validation, and 80%/75% in the test set. In validation, the model predicted ophthalmopathy progression with over 60% sensitivity and around 72% specificity; some 13 predicted patients were CT-confirmed with GO in a median of about 6.1 months. Most of the expanded thyroid clonotypes with a frequency above 0.001 were also detected in blood, and it was suggested that the thyroid immune response may be reflected by blood repertoires.

Reading the germline V gene gives CDR1 SGDLS and CDR2 YYNGEE. The CDR3 contains 15 residues, cysteine and phenylalanine counted. Just the 45-base CDR3 DNA is kept, in frame starting at base 1. Ends trimmed: V by 2 bases, J by 5 bases; bases unmatched to a gene: 9. Patients with ophthalmopathy had moderately to severely active disease, with a Clinical Activity Score of 3 or more, a NOSPECS grade of 4 or more, and a disease duration of less than 3 months. Patients with other autoimmune diseases, uncontrolled infections, pregnancy or lactation were excluded. Diagnosis relied on clinical symptoms, serum thyroxine, TRAb, thyroid ultrasound and orbital computed tomography. Using Ficoll-Paque density gradient centrifugation, PBMCs were isolated from 8.5 to 10 ml of fresh peripheral blood. Total RNA was extracted with Trizol reagent and quality-checked on an Agilent 2100 Bioanalyzer. This clonotype was seen many times. The antigen it recognizes is unknown. It has no much larger one-base neighbor in the sample; base qualities were not kept.

Sequenced material: peripheral blood. The rearrangement combines TRBV9 with TRBJ2-7; 8 bases in the middle match TRBD2. The clonotype originates from a man aged 50 or older with Graves' ophthalmopathy. Donor details come from another sample of the same person, matched by shared clones. The nucleotide sequence is TGTGCCAGCAGCGTTGGGCCGGGAGGGCCCCACGAGCAGTACTTC. Its protein product is CASSVGPGGPHEQYF. Where the CDR3 stops, the reference TRBV9 and TRBJ2-7 genes take over; the full variable domain is DSGVTQTPKHLITATGQRVTLRCSPRSGDLSVYWYQQSLDQGLQFLIQYYNGEERAKGNILERFSAQQFPDLHSELNLSSLELGDSALYFCASSVGPGGPHEQYFGPGTRLTVT.